This is a list of T cell receptor beta chains from one sample in a study of metastatic and nonmetastatic thyroid tumors. TCRdb called clones again from the PCR reads with MiXCR. The table shows 75,000 to 100,000 clones, with roughly 13% occurring only once. Sequencing was carried out using blood. These receptors originate from a female donor with papillary thyroid cancer or a benign thyroid nodule (not recorded which). Some clones in this sample may be carry-over from other donors' samples. CDR3s include the opening cysteine and the closing phenylalanine or tryptophan. D genes are given only for firm matches. Clone sizes are given selectively: once, few, many, or a class where the clone is expanded.

j_gene | v_gene | d_gene | abundance | CDR3nt | CDR3aa
TRBJ2-7 | TRBV6-2/TRBV6-3 | . | many | TGTGCCAGCAGTCCCCTCGGGAGCTCCTACGAGCAGTACTTC | CASSPLGSSYEQYF
TRBJ2-1 | TRBV6-1 | TRBD1 | many | TGTGCCAGCAGTATCGGACAGGGCAAGGGTGAGCAGTTCTTC | CASSIGQGKGEQFF
TRBJ2-1 | TRBV2 | TRBD1 | many | TGTGCCAGCAGTGAGACTATCCGGGACAGGACGTACAATGAGCAGTTCTTC | CASSETIRDRTYNEQFF
TRBJ1-2 | TRBV15 | TRBD1 | many | TGTGCCACCAGCAGAAGAGGCAGGGGGCATGGCTACACCTTC | CATSRRGRGHGYTF
TRBJ2-7 | TRBV20-1 | . | many | TGCAGTGCCATCCCCTGGGGAGTCGTATACGAGCAGTACTTC | CSAIPWGVVYEQYF
TRBJ2-1 | TRBV7-2 | TRBD1 | many | TGTGCCAGCAGCTTTCGCCGGGACAGGGCCGGTTTTGGCTCCTACAATGAGCAGTTCTTC | CASSFRRDRAGFGSYNEQFF
TRBJ2-3 | TRBV2 | TRBD2 | many | TGTGCCAGCAGGACTCCTATAGCGGGAGTCAAAGATACGCAGTATTTT | CASRTPIAGVKDTQYF
TRBJ2-3 | TRBV5-1 | . | . | TGCGCCAGCAGCAGGGGTACCGGGACATCTAGCACAGATACGCAGTATTTT | CASSRGTGTSSTDTQYF
TRBJ1-1 | TRBV19 | . | many | TGTGCCAGTAGTATGGTCGGGAACACTGAAGCTTTCTTT | CASSMVGNTEAFF
TRBJ2-1 | TRBV6-1 | TRBD2 | many | TGTGCCAGCAGAACTAGCGGGGGAACCTCCTACAATGAGCAGTTCTTC | CASRTSGGTSYNEQFF
TRBJ2-7 | TRBV28 | . | many | TGTGCCAGCATACGAGGGGGGGTGGGCGAGCAGTACTTC | CASIRGGVGEQYF
TRBJ2-6 | TRBV19 | . | many | TGTGCCAGTAGTATGGGGACATCCTCCGGCTCTGGGGCCAACGTCCTGACTTTC | CASSMGTSSGSGANVLTF
TRBJ1-1 | TRBV11-3 | TRBD1 | once | TGTGCCAGCAGCTTAGCAGGGGGTCTCACTGAAGCTTTCTTT | CASSLAGGLTEAFF
TRBJ2-2 | TRBV7-3 | TRBD2 | few | TGTGCCAGCTCACGGACTAGCGCGAACACCGGGGAGCTGTTTTTT | CASSRTSANTGELFF
TRBJ2-3 | TRBV7-9 | TRBD2 | many | TGTGCCAGCAGCTTTGCGGGGCGGGAGGCCCCCACAGATACGCAGTATTTT | CASSFAGREAPTDTQYF
TRBJ1-3 | TRBV6-1 | . | many | TGTGCCAGCAGTTCCCCCCTTTTGAACTCGGGAAACACCATATATTTT | CASSSPLLNSGNTIYF